This is a list of T cell receptor beta chains from one sample in a study of shared clonotypes between healthy human individuals. Only in-frame clones appear in the TCRdb table, and some are missing; sequencing was by immunoSEQ multiplex PCR. This repertoire shows about 490,000 clones, 60% to 85% found once; its top ten account for under 15%. The sequenced sample consisted of PBMCs. The receptors were gathered from a woman aged 40 to 50 in good health. Some clones in this sample may be carry-over from other donors' samples. Each CDR3 is given with its conserved first and last residue. A D gene is named only where the DNA matches it firmly. Clone size is not always given. Where it is, it says once, few, many or a class for expanded clones.

clone_size	v_call	d_call	j_call	cdr3_aa	cdr3_nt
.	TRBV7-2	TRBD2	TRBJ2-5	CASSSGLEAPEQYF	TGTGCCAGCAGTTCGGGACTAGAGGCCCCGGAGCAGTACTTC
.	TRBV10-2	.	TRBJ2-5	CASSEPSGPQETQYF	TGCGCCAGCAGTGAACCAAGTGGTCCTCAAGAGACCCAGTACTTC
.	TRBV7-8	.	TRBJ2-7	CASSFGGRGYEQYF	TGTGCCAGCAGCTTCGGGGGACGGGGCTACGAGCAGTACTTC
.	TRBV5-1	.	TRBJ2-7	CASSPNSGDYEQYF	TGCGCCAGCAGCCCTAATAGCGGCGACTACGAGCAGTACTTC
.	TRBV6-5	.	TRBJ2-2	CASSYSRLTGELFF	TGTGCCAGCAGTTACTCGAGGCTCACCGGGGAGCTGTTTTTT
.	TRBV4-2	TRBD2	TRBJ2-3	CASSELAGAADTQYF	TGTGCCAGCAGCGAACTAGCGGGAGCGGCAGATACGCAGTATTTT
.	TRBV29-1	.	TRBJ2-7	CSALSGQDYEQYF	TGCAGCGCCCTCTCGGGACAAGACTACGAGCAGTACTTC
.	TRBV30	TRBD2	TRBJ2-7	CAWSRRLAGGLDEQYF	TGTGCCTGGAGTCGACGGCTAGCGGGAGGACTGGACGAGCAGTACTTC
once	TRBV27	.	TRBJ2-7	CASSLSVQTYEQYF	TGTGCCAGCAGTTTATCGGTTCAGACCTACGAGCAGTACTTC
.	TRBV30	TRBD1	TRBJ2-3	CAYGQGAKLTQYF	TGTGCCTACGGACAGGGGGCCAAATTGACGCAGTATTTT
.	TRBV9	.	TRBJ1-3	CASSVAINDGNTIYF	TGTGCCAGCAGCGTAGCCATTAACGATGGAAACACCATATATTTT
.	TRBV11-2	.	TRBJ2-1	CASSLDRLLEQFF	TGTGCCAGCAGCTTAGACCGACTACTTGAGCAGTTCTTC
few	TRBV2	.	TRBJ1-1	CASTTDVNTEAFF	TGTGCCAGCACGACAGATGTGAACACTGAAGCTTTCTTT
.	TRBV5-1	TRBD1	TRBJ2-5	CASSWEGQGPETQYF	TGCGCCAGCAGCTGGGAGGGACAGGGGCCCGAGACCCAGTACTTC
.	TRBV5-4	.	TRBJ2-1	CASSLDYSSYNEQFF	TGTGCCAGCAGCTTAGACTACAGCTCCTACAATGAGCAGTTCTTC
once	TRBV2	TRBD1	TRBJ2-7	CASTPDRGYEQYF	TGTGCCAGCACCCCGGACAGGGGCTACGAGCAGTACTTC
.	TRBV7-2	.	TRBJ2-3	CASSLGNTQYF	TGTGCCAGCAGCTTAGGAAACACGCAGTATTTT
few	TRBV7-3	.	TRBJ2-1	CASSLTHESYNEQFF	TGTGCCAGCAGCTTAACTCATGAATCTTACAATGAGCAGTTCTTC
few	TRBV9	TRBD1	TRBJ2-2	CASSSQGLNTGELFF	TGTGCCAGCAGCTCACAGGGGTTGAACACCGGGGAGCTGTTTTTT
few	TRBV7-3	.	TRBJ2-3	CASSLNGGSRDTQYF	TGTGCCAGCAGCTTAAATGGCGGATCTCGAGATACGCAGTATTTT
.	TRBV28	TRBD2	TRBJ2-1	CASRPTSGRGHEQFF	TGTGCCAGCAGGCCAACTAGCGGGAGAGGTCATGAGCAGTTCTTC
.	TRBV30	TRBD1	TRBJ2-7	CAWGGQVIPHEQYF	TGTGCCTGGGGGGGACAGGTTATTCCCCACGAGCAGTACTTC
.	TRBV28	TRBD1	TRBJ2-7	CASNPTGGEGYEQYF	TGTGCCAGCAATCCGACAGGGGGTGAAGGCTACGAGCAGTACTTC
.	TRBV2	.	TRBJ2-7	CASSEPSAGRYEQYF	TGTGCCAGCAGTGAACCCTCTGCGGGGAGATACGAGCAGTACTTC
once	TRBV7-2	TRBD2	TRBJ2-2	CASSPGLGSWAGELFF	TGTGCCAGCAGTCCTGGACTAGGTTCTTGGGCCGGGGAGCTGTTTTTT
.	TRBV28	.	TRBJ1-5	CASSPRRILQHF	TGTGCCAGCAGTCCTAGACGGATCCTCCAGCATTTT
.	TRBV2	TRBD1	TRBJ1-2	CASRQGAGGYTF	TGTGCCAGCAGACAGGGGGCGGGTGGCTACACCTTC
.	TRBV28	.	TRBJ2-7	CASSLTGSYEQYF	TGTGCCAGCAGTTTAACAGGGAGCTACGAGCAGTACTTC
.	TRBV11-2	.	TRBJ2-7	CASSSTTGARYEQYF	TGTGCCAGCAGCTCTACAACCGGGGCTCGCTACGAGCAGTACTTC
once	TRBV2	TRBD2	TRBJ2-3	CASNLLAGETDTQYF	TGTGCCAGCAATTTGCTAGCGGGAGAGACAGATACGCAGTATTTT
.	TRBV7-6	.	TRBJ1-3	CASSLAFPPGNTIYF	TGTGCCAGCAGCTTAGCCTTCCCCCCTGGAAACACCATATATTTT
.	TRBV28	.	TRBJ2-7	CASTRTYTNERYF	TGTGCCAGCACCCGGACCTACACCAACGAGCGGTACTTC
.	TRBV4-1	.	TRBJ2-5	CASSQEGSGGTQYF	TGCGCCAGCAGCCAAGAAGGCAGTGGTGGGACCCAGTACTTC
.	TRBV27	TRBD1	TRBJ1-5	CASSTGDQPQHF	TGTGCCAGCAGTACAGGGGACCAGCCCCAGCATTTT
.	TRBV7-3	.	TRBJ2-3	CASSSLGDYSTDTQYF	TGTGCCAGCAGCTCGTTAGGGGATTATAGCACAGATACGCAGTATTTT
.	TRBV11-2	.	TRBJ2-1	CASSLGQGYYNEQFF	TGTGCCAGCAGCTTAGGTCAAGGGTACTACAATGAGCAGTTCTTC
once	TRBV7-9	.	TRBJ2-7	CASSPPGNSYEQYF	TGTGCCAGCAGCCCCCCGGGCAACTCCTACGAGCAGTACTTC
.	TRBV5-4	.	TRBJ1-2	CASSLDPRGDGYTF	TGTGCCAGCAGCTTGGACCCCCGTGGGGATGGCTACACCTTC
many	TRBV7-2	.	TRBJ1-6	CASSLSGPYNSPLHF	TGTGCCAGCAGCTTAAGCGGACCGTATAATTCACCCCTCCACTTT
many	TRBV15	TRBD2	TRBJ2-3	CATSGVAGGSDTQYF	TGTGCCACCAGCGGAGTCGCGGGAGGGTCAGATACGCAGTATTTT
.	TRBV18	TRBD2	TRBJ2-3	CASSPGVAGSSDTQYF	TGTGCCAGCTCACCAGGGGTAGCGGGATCTTCCGATACGCAGTATTTT
few	TRBV29-1	.	TRBJ1-4	CSIRQASNEKLFF	TGCAGCATCAGACAAGCGTCGAATGAAAAACTGTTTTTT
.	TRBV5-4	.	TRBJ2-2	CASSLYLGAGELFF	TGTGCCAGCAGCTTGTATTTGGGGGCCGGGGAGCTGTTTTTT
.	TRBV28	.	TRBJ1-4	CASSHGVGEKLFF	TGTGCCAGCAGCCATGGCGTTGGGGAAAAACTGTTTTTT
once	TRBV28	.	TRBJ1-3	CASSERPASGNTIYF	TGTGCCAGCAGTGAGCGACCGGCCTCTGGAAACACCATATATTTT
.	TRBV11-3	.	TRBJ2-1	CASSPYRDREQFF	TGTGCCAGCAGCCCCTACCGGGACCGTGAGCAGTTCTTC
.	TRBV6-5	.	TRBJ1-2	CASSYGGIRAYTF	TGTGCCAGCAGTTACGGGGGAATTAGGGCTTACACCTTC